The text below deals with one TCR beta chain. The data were obtained in a study of shared clonotypes between healthy human individuals. The CDR3 runs to 14 residues. Trimming shortened V by 3 bases and J by 2 bases, and 10 bases separated the two germline ends. Germline loops: CDR1 KGHSH, CDR2 LQKENI. Sequenced by immunoSEQ multiplex PCR; TCRdb stores in-frame clones only, minus some. The sample has 500,000 to 550,000 clones; around 96% are singletons. Input material: naive CD4+ T cells sorted from blood. Sample subset: CD45RA+ positively selected. The clonotype was recovered from a woman in her twenties or thirties in good health. The rearrangement uses TRBV18 and TRBJ1-2; no firm D call. The CDR3 protein is CASSPWGANYGYTF. In nucleotides, the CDR3 is TGTGCCAGCTCACCCTGGGGAGCCAACTATGGCTACACCTTC.